The T cell receptor beta chain under discussion was sequenced for a study of T cell responses to AZD1222 COVID-19 vaccine (dated by TCRdb to the early 2020s). For context, the study as a whole: TCR sequencing was performed for about 240 trial participants, of whom around 200 were given two doses of AZD1222 and roughly 25 were given two doses of MenACWY control vaccine. Trial participants were enrolled by age into 18-55, 56-69 and 70-plus year subgroups, with roughly 160, 29 and 62 TCR-sequenced participants respectively.

On the study overall, not on this receptor specifically: After two AZD1222 doses, spike-specific TCR breadth and depth were significantly higher than at day 0 and than in MenACWY recipients. Participants were mostly white British and included more females than males, and it was suggested by the authors that clonal diversity may have been underestimated. CD4 TCRs associated with the vaccine covered the entire spike protein, and the dominant responses were in regions 160-218 and 743-854. Because no day 14 peak-response samples were available, repertoires were characterized only after the peak T cell response. Conclusions about previously exposed vaccinees are limited because only 6 or 7 AZD1222 recipients were SARS-CoV-2 seropositive at baseline. In the small 56-69-year group, the increase in depth fell short of significance, most likely because of low power. Nearly half of unique spike-specific TCRs reportedly recognized epitopes outside regions mutated in the B.1.351 and B.1.1.7 variants.

The CDR3 regions of human TCRbeta chains were analyzed by immunosequencing. In the paper's pipeline: TCRs in the repertoires were compared against a reference library of SARS-CoV-2-specific TCRs that had been generated with the MIRA antigen-specificity platform. Breadth meant the fraction of unique TCRs that were SARS-CoV-2-associated, whereas depth meant the fraction of total T cells that were SARS-CoV-2-associated. Each spike-specific TCR was assigned to its reactive spike region and to a CD4 or CD8 class using the MIRA data. Log10-transformed breadth and depth values were compared by one-way ANOVA with Sidak's multiple comparisons tests. TCRdb took over this immuneACCESS table, retaining in-frame rearrangements with V and J assigned. Such tables are incomplete; in checked studies, under half of the missing clones stem from an unresolved V gene, and the remainder is unexplained. The DNA was the basis for D and trimming; V, J and clone size are from that table. The sample table records 33,000 or so clones; roughly 90% of these occur just once. 12% to 15% of the sample is taken by the ten largest.

Explained via the paper, the time point label denotes: about 28 days (+/-7) after the second vaccine dose. AZD1222 recipients given second doses at about 4 weeks or at about 12 weeks were pooled, since spike-specific TCR depth and breadth were not found to differ between the two schedules. Vaccinee samples were obtained from the UK trials COV001 and COV002, which included a single-blind randomized controlled phase 2/3 trial of AZD1222 (ChAdOx1 nCoV-19) in healthy adults. For TCRbeta chain sequencing, PBMC samples were collected from trial participants at day 0 and at day 28 after the second dose. Of note for this clone: Its target antigen remains unknown. Per-base qualities were not stored, and no clone one base away is much larger.

The source of this sequence is an adult who received the AZD1222 COVID-19 vaccine. The source material was peripheral blood, sampled 28 days after the second AZD1222 dose.

The CDR3 region has the sequence CASSPLGTGMNTEAFF. At the DNA level, the sequence is TGTGCCAGCTCACCACTCGGGACAGGTATGAACACTGAAGCTTTCTTT. Recombination connected TRBV18 to TRBJ1-1; TRBD1 lines up with 8 middle nucleotides. From a lookup of the germline V gene, CDR1 and CDR2 are KGHSH and LQKENI. The CDR3 goes from the cysteine to the phenylalanine over 16 residues. Only CDR3 DNA remains: 48 bases, in frame from the first base. Trimming takes 1 base off V and 0 bases off J; junction bases not matched to a gene: 4. The entire variable domain, with the stretches around the CDR3 drawn from the reference TRBV18 and TRBJ1-1 proteins, is NAGVMQNPRHLVRRRGQEARLRCSPMKGHSHVYWYRQLPEEGLKFMVYLQKENIIDESGMPKERFSAEFPKEGPSILRIQQVVRGDSAAYFCASSPLGTGMNTEAFFGQGTRLTVV.